The 20 T cell receptor beta chains below all came from one sample that was sequenced in a study of cytomegalovirus exposure and HLA in healthy donors. This PCR relied on a set of 60 Vbeta primers and 13 Jbeta primers. The protocol was immunoSEQ multiplex PCR, while the TCRdb copy is restricted to in-frame clones and leaves out a portion. The sample has roughly 120,000 clones; roughly 78% are singletons. The source material was PBMCs. The receptors were gathered from a woman under 40 in good health and CMV-seronegative.

The chain carries TRBV11-2 and TRBJ1-2, with D unclear. The V gene lost 1 base and the J gene lost 0 bases, with 15 bases spanning the gap. The CDR3 covers 17 residues. CDR1 and CDR2 from the germline V gene are SGHAT and FQNNGV. CDR3 in DNA: TGTGCCAGCAGCTTAGTTGCGTTGGGCACTTCTAACTATGGCTACACCTTC. This sequence encodes CASSLVALGTSNYGYTF.

This chain links TRBV19 with TRBJ1-1, with a weak D call TRBD1 (5 bases). The CDR3 has 14 amino acids. V lost 3 bases to trimming and J lost 4 bases, with 12 bases between them. CDR1 and CDR2 from the germline V gene are LNHDA and SQIVND (reference sequence). CDR3 protein: CASSINRGTTEAFF. Here the CDR3 DNA reads TGTGCCAGTAGTATTAATAGGGGCACCACTGAAGCTTTCTTT.

The chain is built from TRBV18 and TRBJ1-1; 7 bases align to TRBD1. Germline assignment: CDR1 KGHSH and CDR2 LQKENI. V dropped 3 bases and J dropped 2; count of bases not matched to a gene: 9. There are 16 residues in the CDR3. The CDR3 nucleotides are TGTGCCAGCTCACCGGCCCCCGGGACAGCCAACACTGAAGCTTTCTTT. Translating it yields CASSPAPGTANTEAFF.

The chain employs TRBV25-1 and TRBJ2-7; D may be TRBD1 (6 bases). Trimming took off 4 bases at V and 6 bases at J, with 19 bases between the two ends. The germline gives CDR1 MGHDK, CDR2 SYGVNS. This CDR3 is built from 15 residues. This CDR3 reads CASSGWDTVGSEQYF. The CDR3 nucleotides are TGTGCCAGCAGTGGGTGGGACACCGTAGGATCCGAGCAGTACTTC.

The V and J genes are TRBV30 and TRBJ1-4; 8 bases line up with TRBD1. Germline values: CDR1 GTSNPN, CDR2 SVGIG (reference sequence). J gave up 5 bases and V 2 bases, and 4 bases lay outside the gene matches. The CDR3 has 14 residues. CDR3 bases: TGTGCCTGGAGTCGCGGACAGGGAAATGAAAAACTGTTTTTT. It translates to CAWSRGQGNEKLFF.

V usage is TRBV19 and J usage is TRBJ2-1; a weak D match, TRBD1 (5 bases). This CDR3 comprises 14 residues. V was shortened by 3 bases and J by 9 bases, with 15 bases between the two germline ends. From germline, CDR1 is LNHDA and CDR2 SQIVND (reference sequence). CDR3: CASSIQQGPGEQFF. The DNA for the CDR3 is TGTGCCAGTAGTATTCAGCAGGGTCCAGGTGAGCAGTTCTTC. The full variable domain, in which reference TRBV19 and TRBJ2-1 provide the parts outside the CDR3, is DGGITQSPKYLFRKEGQNVTLSCEQNLNHDAMYWYRQDPGQGLRLIYYSQIVNDFQKGDIAEGYSVSREKKESFPLTVTSAQKNPTAFYLCASSIQQGPGEQFFGPGTRLTVL.

The CDR3 reads CARGQGNNEQFF. For the CDR3, the DNA is TGCGCCAGGGGACAGGGGAACAATGAGCAGTTCTTC. The V gene is TRBV29-1, the J gene TRBJ2-1, with 10 bases that match TRBD1. This CDR3 is 12 amino acids long. CDR1 SQVTM and CDR2 ANQGSEA come from the germline V gene.

The chain is built from TRBV7-7 and TRBJ2-7; a weak D match, TRBD2 (6 bases). CDR1 is SSHAT and CDR2 is FNYEAQ in the germline V gene (reference sequence). Between the trimmed V and J ends, which lost 5 bases and 7 bases, there was a span of 15 bases. The CDR3 contains 13 residues. CDR3 residues: CASSISLSGEQYF. CDR3 sequence (DNA): TGTGCCAGCAGCATCAGCCTTAGCGGTGAGCAGTACTTC.

This clone has more than one count but fewer than ten. The chain combines TRBV5-1 with TRBJ1-6; TRBD1 agrees at 8 bases. The V gene's germline CDR1 is SGHRS and CDR2 YFSETQ. The CDR3 consists of 14 residues. With V trimmed by 4 bases and J by 5 bases, 2 bases remained unmatched. The CDR3 DNA follows: TGCGCCAGCAGCGGGGGACAGGATAATTCACCCCTCCACTTT. The encoded protein is CASSGGQDNSPLHF.

This chain links TRBV4-3 with TRBJ2-3, with D possibly TRBD1 on 5 matching bases. The germline V and J ends were trimmed by 0 bases and 0 bases, with 13 bases remaining between them. Germline CDR1 reads LGHNA; CDR2 reads YSLEER. This CDR3 is built from 17 residues. CDR3 loop: CASSQEKGVPSTDTQYF. The CDR3 nucleotides are TGCGCCAGCAGCCAAGAAAAAGGGGTACCTAGCACAGATACGCAGTATTTT.

The chain combines TRBV4-3 with TRBJ2-7, with 7 bases matching TRBD1. Germline V gene sequence: CDR1 LGHNA, CDR2 YSLEER. This CDR3 has 15 amino acids. The junction had 10 bases not matched to a gene; V was cut back by 4 bases and J by 4 bases. The CDR3 region is CASSPRRGQIYEQYF. The DNA of the CDR3 is TGCGCCAGCAGCCCCAGAAGGGGGCAGATTTACGAGCAGTACTTC.

This rearrangement joins TRBV30 to TRBJ1-2; TRBD1 might be the D (6 bases). In germline, CDR1 is GTSNPN, CDR2 SVGIG (reference sequence). The CDR3 is made up of 12 amino acids. V was pared by 2 bases and J by 4 bases, with 8 bases between. This CDR3 reads CAWSSQGYGYTF. The DNA for the CDR3 is TGTGCCTGGAGTTCACAGGGCTATGGCTACACCTTC.

The chain uses TRBV7-9 and TRBJ2-7; 7 nucleotides match TRBD1. This CDR3 region has 16 residues. Germline CDR1 and CDR2: SEHNR and FQNEAQ (reference sequence). V shed 7 bases and J 2 bases; nucleotides not matched to a gene: 14. The CDR3: CASTRGRGQSTYEQYF. CDR3 nucleotides: TGTGCCAGCACCAGGGGGAGAGGACAGTCAACCTACGAGCAGTACTTC. The variable domain in full, completed from reference TRBV7-9 and TRBJ2-7, reads DTGVSQNPRHKITKRGQNVTFRCDPISEHNRLYWYRQTLGQGPEFLTYFQNEAQLEKSRLLSDRFSAERPKGSFSTLEIQRTEQGDSAMYLCASTRGRGQSTYEQYFGPGTRLTVT.

The chain carries TRBV5-1 and TRBJ1-2; weak D call: TRBD1 (6 bases). Germline V gene sequence: CDR1 SGHRS, CDR2 YFSETQ. V lost 4 bases and J lost 7, with 20 bases in between. CDR3 length: 15 residues. The DNA for the CDR3 is TGCGCCAGCAGCCTGGCATCACAGGGTAGAGGTGGCTACACCTTC. This gives the protein CASSLASQGRGGYTF. The full variable domain, completed using reference TRBV5-1 and TRBJ1-2, is KAGVTQTPRYLIKTRGQQVTLSCSPISGHRSVSWYQQTPGQGLQFLFEYFSETQRNKGNFPGRFSGRQFSNSRSEMNVSTLELGDSALYLCASSLASQGRGGYTFGSGTRLTVV.

This chain joins TRBV30 and TRBJ2-7; D is ambiguous. V was clipped by 1 base and J by 7 bases, with 14 bases between them. The germline CDR1 and CDR2 sequences are GTSNPN and SVGIG (reference sequence). There are 13 residues in the CDR3. The CDR3 nucleotides are TGTGCCTGGAGTGCCGAGAGGTTTGGAGAGCAGTACTTC. Amino acid sequence: CAWSAERFGEQYF.

The chain uses TRBV4-3 and TRBJ2-7, with 10 nucleotides matching TRBD2. In germline, CDR1 is LGHNA, CDR2 YSLEER. Trimming at V came to 1 base and at J to 1 base, leaving 4 bases not matched to a gene. There are 16 residues in the CDR3. The CDR3: CASSQGASGGSYEQYF. The CDR3 DNA follows: TGCGCCAGCAGCCAAGGAGCTAGCGGGGGATCCTACGAGCAGTACTTC.

This clone has more than one count but fewer than ten. The rearrangement links TRBV6-5 to TRBJ2-5, with 9 nucleotides matching TRBD2. The germline V gene encodes CDR1 MNHEY and CDR2 SVGAGI. V trimming: 8 bases; J trimming: 4 bases; junction bases outside the gene matches: 5. The CDR3 is 13 amino acids. This CDR3 reads CASGTSSPETQYF. The CDR3 DNA is TGTGCCAGCGGGACTAGCTCCCCAGAGACCCAGTACTTC.

This sequence joins TRBV4-3 and TRBJ2-7; 13 nucleotides match TRBD2. Per the germline V gene, CDR1 is LGHNA and CDR2 is YSLEER. The junction had 4 bases not matched to a gene; V was cut back by 2 bases and J by 3 bases. The CDR3 loop spans 16 amino acids. In DNA, the CDR3 is TGCGCCAGCAGCCAACTTAGGACTAGCGGGGGCTACGAGCAGTACTTC. This codes for CASSQLRTSGGYEQYF.

The count of this clone is one. The chain joins TRBV7-2 to TRBJ2-5; TRBD2 matches 11 bases. Per germline, CDR1 SGHTA and CDR2 FQGNSA. J was trimmed by 5 bases and V by 6 bases; bases with no gene match: 11. This CDR3 has 16 residues. In nucleotides, the CDR3 is TGTGCCAGCAGATTACGTCTAGCGGGGGGATCGGAGACCCAGTACTTC. It encodes CASRLRLAGGSETQYF.

The rearrangement joins TRBV9 to TRBJ2-2; maybe TRBD2 (5 bases). The CDR3 spans 14 residues. V gave up 0 bases and J gave up 6 bases, with 9 bases separating them. Germline V CDR1 and CDR2: SGDLS, YYNGEE. The CDR3 region has the DNA TGTGCCAGCAGCGTAGCCCCCGGGGCCGGGGAGCTGTTTTTT. It encodes CASSVAPGAGELFF.